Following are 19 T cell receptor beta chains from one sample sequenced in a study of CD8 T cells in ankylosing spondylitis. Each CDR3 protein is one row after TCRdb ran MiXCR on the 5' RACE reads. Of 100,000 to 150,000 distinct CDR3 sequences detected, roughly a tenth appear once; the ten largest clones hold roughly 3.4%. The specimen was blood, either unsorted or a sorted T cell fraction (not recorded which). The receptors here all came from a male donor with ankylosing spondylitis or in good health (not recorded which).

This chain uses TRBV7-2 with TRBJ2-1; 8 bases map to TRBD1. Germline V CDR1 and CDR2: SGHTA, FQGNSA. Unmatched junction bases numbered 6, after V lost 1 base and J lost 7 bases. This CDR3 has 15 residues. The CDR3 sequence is CASSLEGQEWNEQFF. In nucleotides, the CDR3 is TGTGCCAGCAGCTTAGAGGGACAGGAATGGAATGAGCAGTTCTTC.

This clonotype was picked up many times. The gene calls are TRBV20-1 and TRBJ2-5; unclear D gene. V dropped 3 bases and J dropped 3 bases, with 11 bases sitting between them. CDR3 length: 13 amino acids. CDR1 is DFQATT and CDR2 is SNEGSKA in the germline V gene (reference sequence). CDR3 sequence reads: CSARLIEKETQYF. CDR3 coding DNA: TGCAGTGCTAGGCTGATCGAAAAAGAGACCCAGTACTTC.

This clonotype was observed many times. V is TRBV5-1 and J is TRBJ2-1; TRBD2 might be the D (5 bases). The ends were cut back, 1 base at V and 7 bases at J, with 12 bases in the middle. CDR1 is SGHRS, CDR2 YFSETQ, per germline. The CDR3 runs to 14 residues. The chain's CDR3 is CASSLYRESNEQFF. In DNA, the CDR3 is TGCGCCAGCAGCTTGTATCGGGAAAGTAATGAGCAGTTCTTC.

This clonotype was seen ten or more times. The CDR3 nucleotides are TGTGCCAGCAGCTTAAGGGATGCTAACTATGGCTACACCTTC. It is translated as CASSLRDANYGYTF. This chain connects TRBV7-2 to TRBJ1-2; D remains ambiguous. V was pared by 2 bases and J by 0 bases, with 7 bases between. The V gene's germline CDR1 is SGHTA and CDR2 FQGNSA. The CDR3 loop spans 14 amino acids. Drawing the rest from reference TRBV7-2 and TRBJ1-2, the complete variable domain is GAGVSQSPSNKVTEKGKDVELRCDPISGHTALYWYRQSLGQGLEFLIYFQGNSAPDKSGLPSDRFSAERTGGSVSTLTIQRTQQEDSAVYLCASSLRDANYGYTFGSGTRLTVV.

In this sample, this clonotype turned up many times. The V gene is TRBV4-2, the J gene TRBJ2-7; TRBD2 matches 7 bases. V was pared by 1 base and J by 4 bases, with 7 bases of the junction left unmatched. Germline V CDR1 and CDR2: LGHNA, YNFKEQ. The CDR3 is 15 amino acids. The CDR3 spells CASSQVAGESYEQYF. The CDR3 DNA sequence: TGTGCCAGCAGCCAAGTGGCGGGAGAGTCATACGAGCAGTACTTC.

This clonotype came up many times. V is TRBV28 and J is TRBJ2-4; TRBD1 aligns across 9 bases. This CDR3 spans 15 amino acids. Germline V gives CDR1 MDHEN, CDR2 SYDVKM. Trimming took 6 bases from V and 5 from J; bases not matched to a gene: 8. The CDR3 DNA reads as TGTGCCAGCAGGTTAACAGGGGGCGCAGAAAACATTCAGTACTTC. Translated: CASRLTGGAENIQYF.

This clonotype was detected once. The CDR3 spells CATSDGLAAYNEQFF. The DNA of the CDR3 is TGTGCCACCAGTGACGGACTAGCGGCATACAATGAGCAGTTCTTC. This rearrangement joins TRBV24-1 to TRBJ2-1; TRBD2 agrees at 10 bases. The V gene's germline CDR1 is KGHDR and CDR2 SFDVKD. V trimming: 4 bases; J trimming: 4 bases; junction bases outside the gene matches: 3. The CDR3 sequence is 15 residues long.

CDR3 in amino acids: CASSPTDPVGNTEAFF. CDR3 coding DNA: TGTGCCAGCAGTCCGACCGACCCGGTGGGGAACACTGAAGCTTTCTTT. The gene calls are TRBV6-5 and TRBJ1-1, with no clear D. Germline lookup yields CDR1 MNHEY and CDR2 SVGAGI. Trimming cost V 5 bases and J 1 base, with 17 bases left between them. This CDR3 contains 16 residues.

The CDR3 bases are TGTGCCTGGAGCAAAAGGAGGGGGCGAACTGAAGCTTTCTTT. Amino acid sequence: CAWSKRRGRTEAFF. The V call is TRBV30, the J call TRBJ1-1, with 7 bases fitting TRBD1. The CDR3 runs 14 residues. Unmatched junction bases numbered 9, after V lost 3 bases and J lost 5 bases. Germline V gives CDR1 GTSNPN, CDR2 SVGIG (reference sequence).

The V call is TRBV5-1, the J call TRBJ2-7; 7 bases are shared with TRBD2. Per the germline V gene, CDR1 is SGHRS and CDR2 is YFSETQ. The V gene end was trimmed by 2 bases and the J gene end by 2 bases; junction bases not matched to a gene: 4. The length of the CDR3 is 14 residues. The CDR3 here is CASSLAGPAYEQYF. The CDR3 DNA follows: TGCGCCAGCAGCTTAGCGGGACCTGCCTACGAGCAGTACTTC.

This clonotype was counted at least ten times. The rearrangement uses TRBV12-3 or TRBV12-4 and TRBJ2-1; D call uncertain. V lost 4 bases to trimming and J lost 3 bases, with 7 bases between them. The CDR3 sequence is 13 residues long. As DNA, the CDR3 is TGTGCCAGCAGTTCGGCCGACTACAATGAGCAGTTCTTC. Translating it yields CASSSADYNEQFF.

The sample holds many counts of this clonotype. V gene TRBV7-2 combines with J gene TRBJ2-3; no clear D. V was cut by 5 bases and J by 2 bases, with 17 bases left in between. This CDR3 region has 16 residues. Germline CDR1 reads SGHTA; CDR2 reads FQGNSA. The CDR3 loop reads CASSQDVGFYTDTQYF. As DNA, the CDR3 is TGTGCCAGCAGCCAGGACGTTGGTTTCTACACAGATACGCAGTATTTT. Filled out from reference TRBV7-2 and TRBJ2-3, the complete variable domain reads GAGVSQSPSNKVTEKGKDVELRCDPISGHTALYWYRQSLGQGLEFLIYFQGNSAPDKSGLPSDRFSAERTGGSVSTLTIQRTQQEDSAVYLCASSQDVGFYTDTQYFGPGTRLTVL.

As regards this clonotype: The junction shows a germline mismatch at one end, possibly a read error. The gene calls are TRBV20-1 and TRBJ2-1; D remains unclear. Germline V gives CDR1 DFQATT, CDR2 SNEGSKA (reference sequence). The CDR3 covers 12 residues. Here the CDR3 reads CSARVTSNEHFF. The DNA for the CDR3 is TGCAGTGCTAGAGTTACAAGCAATGAGCATTTCTTC.

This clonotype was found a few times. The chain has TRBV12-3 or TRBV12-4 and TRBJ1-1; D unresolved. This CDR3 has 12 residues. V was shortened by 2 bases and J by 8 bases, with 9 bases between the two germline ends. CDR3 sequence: CASSLYPSEAFF. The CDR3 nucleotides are TGTGCCAGCAGTTTATACCCCTCCGAAGCTTTCTTT.

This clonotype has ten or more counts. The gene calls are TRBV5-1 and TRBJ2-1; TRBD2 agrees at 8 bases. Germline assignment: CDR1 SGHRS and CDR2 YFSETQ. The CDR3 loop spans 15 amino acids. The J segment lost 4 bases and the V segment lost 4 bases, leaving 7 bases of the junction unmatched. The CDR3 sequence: CASSAAGALYNEQFF. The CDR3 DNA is TGCGCCAGCAGCGCAGCGGGAGCACTATACAATGAGCAGTTCTTC.

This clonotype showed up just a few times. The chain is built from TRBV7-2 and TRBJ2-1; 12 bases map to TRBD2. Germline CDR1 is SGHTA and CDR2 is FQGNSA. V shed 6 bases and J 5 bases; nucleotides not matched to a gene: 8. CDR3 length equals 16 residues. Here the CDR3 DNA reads TGTGCCAGCAGGCTCCCGGGACTAGCGGGCCACAATGAGCAGTTCTTC. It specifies CASRLPGLAGHNEQFF.

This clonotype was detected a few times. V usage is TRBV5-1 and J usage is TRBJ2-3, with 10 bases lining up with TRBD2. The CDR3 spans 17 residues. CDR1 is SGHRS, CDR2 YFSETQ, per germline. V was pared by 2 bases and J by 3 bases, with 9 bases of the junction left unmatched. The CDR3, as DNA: TGCGCCAGCAGCTTAAGACACGGGACTAGCGAAACAGATACGCAGTATTTT. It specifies CASSLRHGTSETDTQYF.

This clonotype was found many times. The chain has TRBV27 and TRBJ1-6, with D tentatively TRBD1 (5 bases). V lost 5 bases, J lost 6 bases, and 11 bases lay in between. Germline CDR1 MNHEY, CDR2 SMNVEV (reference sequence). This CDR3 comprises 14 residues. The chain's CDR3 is CASSPGRTNSPLHF. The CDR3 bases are TGTGCCAGCAGTCCGGGACGGACTAATTCACCCCTCCACTTT.

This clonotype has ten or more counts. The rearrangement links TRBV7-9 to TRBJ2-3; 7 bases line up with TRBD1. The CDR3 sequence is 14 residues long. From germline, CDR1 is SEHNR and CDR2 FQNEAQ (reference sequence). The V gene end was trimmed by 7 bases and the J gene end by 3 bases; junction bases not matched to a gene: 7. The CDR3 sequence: CASTPTGPTDTQYF. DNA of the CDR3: TGTGCCAGCACCCCGACAGGGCCAACAGATACGCAGTATTTT.